A single TCR beta chain is shown here with its context. Its antigen is currently unknown. The sorter processed each CD8+ T cell subset in triplicate at 280,000 or so cells apiece. The sample originates from a study of CXCR3-negative and CXCR3-positive naive CD8 T cells. Study-level results: It was found that naive subsets had comparable surface CD5, and TCR strength was inferred from TRB CDR3 properties.

The study made its TRB cDNA libraries by 5' RACE, adding UMI labels. Following a re-call of the 5' RACE reads, TCRdb has one entry per CDR3 protein and lacks DNA. The listing records over 35,000 distinct CDR3 sequences. Sequencing was performed on memory CD8+ T cells from blood. The TCR sequence derives from a human donor in good health. Some clones in this sample may be carry-over from other donors' samples.

Here the CDR3 reads CASSHYRGNTGELFF. The chain links TRBV4-2 to TRBJ2-2; TCRdb's D call of TRBD1 is untestable without DNA. Germline CDR1 LGHNA, CDR2 YNFKEQ. This CDR3 contains 15 residues.